A selection of T cell receptor beta chains follows, all from one sample in a study of radiation and T cells in renal cell carcinoma. Using immunoSEQ multiplex PCR, the repertoire was profiled, and TCRdb retains in-frame clones only, with some absent. The data show 87,000 or so clones, approximately 86% seen once. The sequences come from blood, collected from a patient whose treatment included radiotherapy and nephrectomy. Receptors were obtained from a man aged 45-65 years with renal cell carcinoma. The CDR3 runs from the conserved cysteine through the conserved F or W. The D gene is left open where the match is weak. Clone size, where shown, is once, few, many, or a class for clones that have expanded.

J gene,D gene,V gene,clone size,CDR3 DNA,CDR3 protein
TRBJ2-7,-,TRBV7-6,-,TGTGCCAGCAGCTTAGAAGCAGGGGCTTACGAGCAGTACTTC,CASSLEAGAYEQYF
TRBJ1-2,TRBD1,TRBV28,-,TGTGCCAGCAGTTTGGTAGGCAGGGGGCTACTGGCCGGCGGCTACACCTTC,CASSLVGRGLLAGGYTF
TRBJ1-2,-,TRBV18,-,TGTGCCAGCTCACCAGGGCAGGGACGGTCGCGCTACACCTTC,CASSPGQGRSRYTF
TRBJ1-6,-,TRBV9,-,TGTGCCAGCAGCGTAGGTTTGTATGGTTCACCCCTCCACTTT,CASSVGLYGSPLHF
TRBJ2-3,-,TRBV28,-,TGTGCCAGCAGTCCCGGTGACCCTGGTGTGAATACGCAGTATTTT,CASSPGDPGVNTQYF
TRBJ1-1,-,TRBV6-1,once,TGTGCCAGCAGTGTCGCTCATTCGAACACTGAAGCTTTCTTT,CASSVAHSNTEAFF
TRBJ2-5,-,TRBV7-9,few,TGTGCCAGCGGCAGGGCTTTCACCCAGTACTTC,CASGRAFTQYF
TRBJ1-2,-,TRBV28,-,TGTGCCAGCCGTAACTGGACAGACTATGGCTACACCTTC,CASRNWTDYGYTF
TRBJ2-7,-,TRBV7-9,-,TGTGCCAGCAGCCCTAGTTCACAGGGATACGGGGAGCAGTACTTC,CASSPSSQGYGEQYF
TRBJ2-2,-,TRBV18,-,TGTGCCAGCTCACCACCGGGTCGCGGTCAGAACACCGGGGAGCTGTTTTTT,CASSPPGRGQNTGELFF
TRBJ1-1,-,TRBV7-3,-,TGTGCCAGCAGCTTTAACCCAAGCGGTGCTAACGTTTTCTTT,CASSFNPSGANVFF
TRBJ2-7,TRBD2,TRBV4-1,-,TGCGCCAGCAGCCAAGGGAGGACTAGCGGGAACTACGAGCAGTACTTC,CASSQGRTSGNYEQYF
TRBJ2-1,-,TRBV7-8,-,TGTGCCAGCAGCTTATTGGCCGGGATTTTTTACAATGAGCAGTTCTTC,CASSLLAGIFYNEQFF
TRBJ2-3,-,TRBV6-1,-,TGTGCCAGCAGTGAAGTCTGGGACGATACGCAGTATTTT,CASSEVWDDTQYF
TRBJ1-6,TRBD1,TRBV10-2,-,TGCGCCAGCAATTTGGGACAGATGGACAATTCACCCCTCCACTTT,CASNLGQMDNSPLHF
TRBJ2-3,-,TRBV5-1,few,TGCGCCAGCAGCTTGGGGGGGACAGATACGCAGTATTTT,CASSLGGTDTQYF
TRBJ1-2,-,TRBV9,-,TGTGCCAGCAGCGTCCAGGGTTTCTATGGCTGCACCTTC,CASSVQGFYGCTF
TRBJ1-1,TRBD1,TRBV6-4,few,TGTGCCAGCAGTCGACAGGGTGCGAACACTGAAGCTTTCTTT,CASSRQGANTEAFF
TRBJ1-2,-,TRBV7-9,-,TGTGCCAGCAGCTTAGCGGGCAGTCCTTATGGCTACACCTTC,CASSLAGSPYGYTF
TRBJ2-1,TRBD2,TRBV2,-,TGTGCCAGCAGTGAAGGGGGAGGGGTGATTGAGCAGTTCTTC,CASSEGGGVIEQFF
TRBJ2-7,-,TRBV5-1,-,TGCGCCAGCAGCTCGGGACTCCGCCCCGCTGAGCAGTACTTC,CASSSGLRPAEQYF
TRBJ2-3,TRBD2,TRBV29-1,-,TGCAGCGTTGCCGGGAGGGAAATAGGCACAGATACGCAGTATTTT,CSVAGREIGTDTQYF
TRBJ2-7,-,TRBV21-1,once,TGTGCCAGCAGCAATGCTCCACGGTCCTACGAGCAGTACTTC,CASSNAPRSYEQYF
TRBJ1-1,-,TRBV9,-,TGTGCCAGCAGCATTAACGCTCGCAGGGATCCCCTGAACACTGAAGCTTTCTTT,CASSINARRDPLNTEAFF
TRBJ2-3,TRBD2,TRBV5-1,-,TGCGCCAGCAGCGGGGGGGAGAACACAGATACGCAGTATTTT,CASSGGENTDTQYF
TRBJ2-3,TRBD2,TRBV4-1,once,TGCGCCAGCACCCCGGGACTAGCGGTTTCCACAGATACGCAGTATTTT,CASTPGLAVSTDTQYF
TRBJ1-1,-,TRBV18,once,TGTGCCAGCTCACCAACAAGACAAAACACTGAAGCTTTCTTT,CASSPTRQNTEAFF
TRBJ2-7,TRBD1,TRBV11-3,-,TGTGCCAGCAGCTTAGTCCGGGACAGGGGGCTTCGTCGGCTCTCCTACGAGCAGTACTTC,CASSLVRDRGLRRLSYEQYF
TRBJ2-7,-,TRBV10-3,once,TGTGCCATCAGTGAGTCATCCCAGGGCTACGAGCAGTACTTC,CAISESSQGYEQYF
TRBJ2-7,TRBD1,TRBV6-6,-,TGTGCCAGCAGGGCACAGGGGGCGCGTGACGAGCAGTACTTC,CASRAQGARDEQYF
TRBJ2-7,-,TRBV11-2,-,TGTGCCAGCAGCTTTCTGTGGGGTGGGCTCGAGCAGTACTTC,CASSFLWGGLEQYF
TRBJ2-3,TRBD2,TRBV19,few,TGTGCCAGTAGTATTTCCCTAGCGGGAGGGCGAGATACGCAGTATTTT,CASSISLAGGRDTQYF
TRBJ2-1,TRBD2,TRBV30,-,TGTGCCTGGAATACGGGGGGGGTGTTGTACAATGAGCAGTTCTTC,CAWNTGGVLYNEQFF
TRBJ2-3,TRBD2,TRBV4-2,-,TGTGCCAGCAGCCAAGATCGACGGGGGGGCCCCGATACGCAGTATTTT,CASSQDRRGGPDTQYF
TRBJ2-3,TRBD1,TRBV7-2,-,TGTGCCAGCAGCACGTTCCGGGACAGGGGAGGGACAGATACGCAGTATTTT,CASSTFRDRGGTDTQYF
TRBJ2-3,-,TRBV5-4,few,TGTGCCAGCAGCTTGGAGGTCAGGGTGAATCCCGATACGCAGTATTTT,CASSLEVRVNPDTQYF
TRBJ2-1,TRBD2,TRBV6-6,-,TGTGCCAGCAGCCACGGGGGACTAGAGCATGAGCAGTTCTTC,CASSHGGLEHEQFF